Below are 9 T cell receptor beta chains sequenced from a single sample in a study of blood T cell repertoires in COVID-19. Assay: immunoSEQ multiplex PCR; the TCRdb copy retains only in-frame clones and omits some. In the table there are 150,000 to 200,000 clones, 90% of which are singletons. Material for sequencing was peripheral blood. The receptor source for this set is a man in his sixties with active or convalescent COVID-19.

The chain has TRBV30 and TRBJ2-3; the match to TRBD2 covers 8 bases. V was clipped by 5 bases and J by 2 bases; unmatched bases: 9. CDR3 length: 15 residues. In germline, CDR1 is GTSNPN, CDR2 SVGIG (reference sequence). DNA of the CDR3: TGTGCCTGGGCCCTACGTAGCGGGATCACAGATACGCAGTATTTT. Protein product: CAWALRSGITDTQYF. The full variable domain, rest sourced from reference TRBV30 and TRBJ2-3, is SQTIHQWPATLVQPVGSPLSLECTVEGTSNPNLYWYRQAAGRGLQLLFYSVGIGQISSEVPQNLSASRPQDRQFILSSKKLLLSDSGFYLCAWALRSGITDTQYFGPGTRLTVL.

The chain couples TRBV7-2 to TRBJ2-7, with 8 bases identical to TRBD2. Germline V lookup: CDR1 SGHTA, CDR2 FQGNSA. Losses at the gene ends were 5 bases for V and 7 bases for J; bases not matched to a gene: 7. This CDR3 has 13 residues. The CDR3 loop is CASSPPGTREQYF. The CDR3 nucleotides read TGTGCCAGCAGCCCCCCCGGGACTAGGGAGCAGTACTTC.

The rearrangement links TRBV10-3 to TRBJ2-7; 9 nucleotides match TRBD1. Germline values: CDR1 ENHRY, CDR2 SYGVKD. The CDR3 runs to 13 residues. V gave up 8 bases and J gave up 4 bases; unmatched junction bases: 6. Written as DNA, the CDR3 is TGTGCCATCGGGGGACAGGGAGGATACGAGCAGTACTTC. Its translation is CAIGGQGGYEQYF.

The chain combines TRBV10-3 with TRBJ1-5, with D uncertain. Germline V gene sequence: CDR1 ENHRY, CDR2 SYGVKD. CDR3 size: 12 residues. The germline V and J ends were trimmed by 2 bases and 7 bases, with 6 bases remaining between them. The CDR3 here is CAISEGSQPQHF. For the CDR3, the DNA is TGTGCCATCAGTGAGGGTAGCCAGCCCCAGCATTTT.

This clone appeared once. The chain combines TRBV24-1 with TRBJ2-7, with D possibly TRBD1 on 5 matching bases. Germline loops: CDR1 KGHDR, CDR2 SFDVKD. This CDR3 has 16 residues. The V and J ends lost 4 bases and 3 bases respectively, with 18 bases between them. Written as DNA, the CDR3 is TGTGCCACCAGTGACGACCTTGACAGCAGAATCTACGAGCAGTACTTC. Encoded protein: CATSDDLDSRIYEQYF.

This clone has a single count. The chain employs TRBV6-1 and TRBJ2-6; TRBD1 matches 10 bases. Germline V gene data show CDR1 as MNHNS and CDR2 as SASEGT. V lost 4 bases and J lost 5; bases outside the gene matches: 8. The CDR3 length is 17 residues. The CDR3 loop reads CASSAGQGVSRANVLTF. In DNA form, the CDR3 reads TGTGCCAGCAGTGCCGGACAGGGGGTTTCGAGGGCCAACGTCCTGACTTTC.

In its sample, this clone was seen a few times. The gene calls are TRBV27 and TRBJ2-6; TRBD1 aligns across 8 bases. The CDR3 has 17 amino acids. The germline CDR1 and CDR2 sequences are MNHEY and SMNVEV (reference sequence). Trimming removed 3 bases from V and 3 bases from J; junction bases left unmatched: 7. The CDR3 nucleotides are TGTGCCAGCAGTTTCGTCAGGGGGCCGATTGGGGCCAACGTCCTGACTTTC. Amino acids: CASSFVRGPIGANVLTF.

The chain combines TRBV27 with TRBJ1-1; maybe TRBD1 (5 bases). Per germline, CDR1 MNHEY and CDR2 SMNVEV (reference sequence). There are 13 residues in the CDR3. V was cut by 5 bases and J by 7 bases, with 14 bases left in between. The CDR3 region has the DNA TGTGCCAGCAGTCCCGCCGGGGGGGTTGAAGCTTTCTTT. Translation gives CASSPAGGVEAFF.

Only one count was recorded for this clone. The chain has TRBV7-7 and TRBJ2-1, with no clear D. Trimming took off 5 bases at V and 6 bases at J, with 14 bases between the two ends. In germline, CDR1 is SSHAT, CDR2 FNYEAQ (reference sequence). This CDR3 is 14 amino acids long. CDR3 in DNA: TGTGCCAGCAGCGTCGCCCGCTCGGTCAATGAGCAGTTCTTC. Its translation: CASSVARSVNEQFF.